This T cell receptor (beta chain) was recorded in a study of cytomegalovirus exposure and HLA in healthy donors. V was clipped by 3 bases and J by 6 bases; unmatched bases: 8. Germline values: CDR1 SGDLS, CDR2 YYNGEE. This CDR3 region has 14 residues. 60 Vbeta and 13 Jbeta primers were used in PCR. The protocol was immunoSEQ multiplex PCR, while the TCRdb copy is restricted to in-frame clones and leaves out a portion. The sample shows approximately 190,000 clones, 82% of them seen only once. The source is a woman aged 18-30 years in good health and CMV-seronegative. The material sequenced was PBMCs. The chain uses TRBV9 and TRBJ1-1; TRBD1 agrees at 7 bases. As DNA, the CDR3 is TGTGCCAGCAGCGACCACAGGGGAGCTCCTGAAGCTTTCTTT. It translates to CASSDHRGAPEAFF.